Sequencing of this T cell receptor beta chain was carried out in a study of cytomegalovirus exposure and HLA in healthy donors. The CDR3 spans 11 residues. CDR1 and CDR2 from the germline V gene are LNHDA and SQIVND (reference sequence). V lost 8 bases and J 10 bases, leaving 14 bases between the germline ends. Amplification used 60 Vbeta primers and 13 Jbeta primers. Only in-frame clones appear in the TCRdb table, and some are missing; sequencing was by immunoSEQ multiplex PCR. The sample lists roughly 140,000 clones, 76% occurring once. This chain links TRBV19 with TRBJ1-1, with D maybe TRBD1 (6 bases). This TCR was sampled from a woman between 40 and 55 years old in good health and CMV-seronegative. Sequenced input: PBMCs. Here the CDR3 reads CASGGLGGAFF. The CDR3 DNA sequence: TGTGCCAGTGGGGGATTAGGGGGAGCTTTCTTT.